The sequence of this TCR beta chain was determined in a study of naive and memory T cell subsets. Study observations and caveats: Possibly reflecting memory cells re-expressing CD45RA, a few larger clonotypes occurred in naive repertoires, especially CD8. Over 95% of naive TCR sequences appeared only once after error correction, unlike memory subsets. Between naive and memory subsets, TCR abundance power law exponents differed.

This CDR3 comprises 16 residues. With 5 bases clipped from V and 5 bases from J, the junction kept 12 bases outside the gene matches. Germline V gene data show CDR1 as SEHNR and CDR2 as FQNEAQ (reference sequence). An equimolar mix of two oligonucleotides served as the beta constant-region primer for TRBC1 and TRBC2. Ligated cDNA was amplified by four rounds of PCR with nested alpha and beta constant-region primers and SP2. In TCRdb, the UMI-ligation and nested PCR reads were re-called with MiXCR into one record per CDR3 protein. The profile covers 90,000 to 120,000 distinct CDR3 sequences, with about 14% appearing a single time and 2.8% taken by the ten largest. Details on this clonotype: The antigen remains unidentified.

This clonotype was sampled from a human donor in good health. The specimen sequenced was naive CD8+ T cells from blood. This sequence joins TRBV7-9 and TRBJ2-1; 7 bases are shared with TRBD1. CDR3 region: CASSPLSGTAHNEQFF. The CDR3 DNA reads TGTGCCAGCAGCCCTCTCTCCGGGACAGCCCACAATGAGCAGTTCTTC. Looking up the rest from reference TRBV7-9 and TRBJ2-1 gives the full variable domain: DTGVSQNPRHKITKRGQNVTFRCDPISEHNRLYWYRQTLGQGPEFLTYFQNEAQLEKSRLLSDRFSAERPKGSFSTLEIQRTEQGDSAMYLCASSPLSGTAHNEQFFGPGTRLTVL.